This is a list of T cell receptor beta chains from one sample in a study of T cell changes during pregnancy in multiple sclerosis. The repertoire was sequenced with immunoSEQ multiplex PCR; TCRdb's copy has only in-frame clones and lacks some. The data hold about 79,000 clones, with 85% to 95% observed a single time. The sample was CD4+ T cells from peripheral blood mononuclear cells, taken in the second trimester of pregnancy. These receptors all stem from a female donor with multiple sclerosis, enrolled in a pregnancy study. CDR3s include the opening cysteine and the closing phenylalanine or tryptophan. The D gene is left open where the match is weak. Only part of the rows carry a size: once, few, many, or a class if the clone is expanded.

>TRBD1|TRBV13|TRBJ2-2|-
TGTGCCAGCAGCGCCGAGTACCGCAGCTGGGACAGGGGGAACACCGGGGAGCTGTTTTTT
CASSAEYRSWDRGNTGELFF
>-|TRBV4-1|TRBJ1-2|once
TGCGCCAGCAGCCAGGGCAGGGCCGGCCAGGGCGTCGGCTACACCTTC
CASSQGRAGQGVGYTF
>TRBD2|TRBV7-2|TRBJ2-1|once
TGTGCCAGCAGGCTAGCGGGAGTCTCTTCCAATGAGCAGTTCTTC
CASRLAGVSSNEQFF
>TRBD2|TRBV28|TRBJ2-3|-
TGTGCCAGCAGTCCCCCCGGCAGACTAGCGGGGACGTTGGGTTCGCAGTATTTT
CASSPPGRLAGTLGSQYF
>-|TRBV11-2|TRBJ2-1|-
TGTGCCAGCAGCTTAGTACGGGCGGGACCTCCCTACAATGAGCAGTTCTTC
CASSLVRAGPPYNEQFF
>-|TRBV7-8|TRBJ1-6|-
TGTGCCAGCAGCTTAGCGTTTGAGTATTCACCCCTCCACTTT
CASSLAFEYSPLHF
>TRBD2|TRBV9|TRBJ2-7|-
TGTGCCAGCAGCCCCCAACCCGGGACTAGGGGCGAGCAGTACTTC
CASSPQPGTRGEQYF
>-|TRBV6-5|TRBJ1-3|-
TGTGCCAGCAGCCTTAACAGGGTCTCTGGAAACACCATATATTTT
CASSLNRVSGNTIYF
>-|TRBV29-1|TRBJ1-1|-
TGCAGCGTTGAGAGAGGACACCAGAACACTGAAGCTTTCTTT
CSVERGHQNTEAFF
>-|TRBV27|TRBJ2-7|-
TGTGCCAGCAGTTTAAGATCCGCAGGGCTTAGTTCTCCCTACGAGCAGTACTTC
CASSLRSAGLSSPYEQYF
>-|TRBV15|TRBJ2-2|-
TGTGCCACCAGCAGGGGGGGTGTTAACGGGGAGCTGTTTTTT
CATSRGGVNGELFF
>-|TRBV28|TRBJ1-6|-
TGTGCCACATGTAAGCCCCCGGGAACCAATAATTCACCCCTCCACTTT
CATCKPPGTNNSPLHF
>TRBD1|TRBV6-6|TRBJ1-2|-
TGTGCCACATCTCCGGGACAGGGGTTTAACTATGGCTACACCTTC
CATSPGQGFNYGYTF
>-|TRBV15|TRBJ1-3|-
TGTGCCACCAGCAGACATCGACACACTAACAGGGCTTCTGGAAACACCATATATTTT
CATSRHRHTNRASGNTIYF
>TRBD1|TRBV5-1|TRBJ1-6|-
TGCGCCAGCAGCTTGGGAACTGGTAGGACAGGGGTAAATTCACCCCTCCACTTT
CASSLGTGRTGVNSPLHF
>TRBD1|TRBV5-1|TRBJ2-1|-
TGCGCCAGCAGCTGGACAGGGGGGAGCAATGAGCAGTTCTTC
CASSWTGGSNEQFF
>TRBD1|TRBV2|TRBJ1-2|-
TGTGCCAGCAGTTCGCGTCGGACAGGGTGGGCTTATGGCTACACCTTC
CASSSRRTGWAYGYTF
>TRBD2|TRBV11-2|TRBJ2-1|-
TGTGCCAGCAGCTTAGGATCCACTAGCGGGAGGGCCCTATATGAGCAGTTCTTC
CASSLGSTSGRALYEQFF
>TRBD1|TRBV19|TRBJ2-2|-
TGTGCCAGTAGGAACAGGGGGCGCGAGAACACCGGGGAGCTGTTTTTT
CASRNRGRENTGELFF
>TRBD2|TRBV7-2|TRBJ2-7|-
TGTGCCAGCAGCTCAATAGCGGGAGGTTCGTACGAGCAGTACTTC
CASSSIAGGSYEQYF
>-|TRBV14|TRBJ2-1|-
TGTGCCAGCAGCCGTAGCGGAACCAATGAGCAGTTCTTC
CASSRSGTNEQFF
>TRBD1|TRBV28|TRBJ2-7|-
TGTGCCAGTGTTCCCTCGGGACAGGGTCACGAGCAGTACTTC
CASVPSGQGHEQYF
>-|TRBV7-9|TRBJ2-2|-
TGTGCCAGCAGCTTACGGAACACCGGGGAGCTGTTTTTT
CASSLRNTGELFF
>-|TRBV5-1|TRBJ1-1|-
TGCGCCAGCAGTAGGAATACAGGGAGTTTGGAAACTGAAGCTTTCTTT
CASSRNTGSLETEAFF